This record covers a single T cell receptor (beta chain). The antigen it binds to is not known. This entry is derived from a study of T cells expressing NK-cell markers (dated by TCRdb to the early 2020s). At the level of the whole study: In sorted CD3+CD56+NKG2C+, CD3+CD56+NKG2C- and CD3+CD56-NKG2C+ T-cell subsets from about eight donors, TCR beta-chain repertoires were profiled. Among the eight sequenced donors, only one was HCMV-seronegative, while the other seven were HCMV-seropositive. The eight sequenced donors were randomly selected healthy volunteers, three men and five women. Libraries were sequenced as 2 x 150 bp reads on Illumina HiSeq 2000/2500, MiSeq or NextSeq.

From the cysteine through the phenylalanine, the CDR3 covers 14 amino acids. No DNA sequence was recorded. CDR1 and CDR2 were assigned from the germline V gene as SGHTA and FQGNSA. TCRdb shows the sequencer as Illumina HiSeq 2000. The TCR beta cDNA libraries were made using 5'RACE template switching, a step that added both a universal primer site and unique molecular identifiers. Synthesis of cDNA was primed from the TCR beta constant segment and was followed by two consecutive PCR amplification steps. Per the source publication's procedure: Reads were demultiplexed and grouped by UMI with MIGEC, and clonotypes were assembled and quantified with MiTCR. To exclude erroneous sequences, only TCR cDNA sequences supported by at least two reads were retained. The tcR package was used for downstream repertoire analysis, and clonotypes were matched across fractions by CDR3 nucleotide sequence plus V segment. VDJmatch was used to annotate antigen specificity against VDJdb, with one amino acid substitution in CDR3 permitted. TCRdb reprocessed the reads into one record per CDR3 protein sequence, lacking DNA. These V and J calls rely on TCRdb rather than the paper's analysis. The sample table records more than 400,000 distinct CDR3 sequences. More than 7% of the sample goes to the ten largest clones.

HCMV-specific IgG was detected in serum with a commercial ELISA kit to determine HCMV serostatus. Ficoll density gradient centrifugation was used to isolate peripheral blood mononuclear cells from blood. Broader findings and caveats from the paper: In about 6 donors, the dominant CD3+CD56+NKG2C+ clonotypes were found to rank among the top 10 CD8+ clonotypes and to make up roughly 1.0-7.5% of CD8+ T cells. Those dominant clonotypes were again the most abundant among CD3+CD56-NKG2C+ cells in four donors, at about 25-65%. Whether the expanded NKG2C-expressing T cell clones were specific for HCMV antigens was left unclear.

The rearranged chain carries TRBV7-2 and TRBJ2-5; with no DNA, the TCRdb D assignment of TRBD2 cannot be verified. The clonotype comes from a woman between 18 and 75 years old in good health. The sequenced sample was blood T cells: a sorted CD56 or NKG2C T cell subset, CD4+ or CD8+ T cells, or bulk PBMC T cells (not recorded which). CDR3 reads: CASSLVLAGETQYF. Extended through the reference TRBV7-2 and TRBJ2-5 proteins, this CDR3 yields the full variable domain: GAGVSQSPSNKVTEKGKDVELRCDPISGHTALYWYRQSLGQGLEFLIYFQGNSAPDKSGLPSDRFSAERTGGSVSTLTIQRTQQEDSAVYLCASSLVLAGETQYFGPGTRLLVL.